A selection of T cell receptor beta chains follows, all from one sample in a study of blood T cell repertoires in COVID-19. The repertoire was sequenced with immunoSEQ multiplex PCR; TCRdb's copy has only in-frame clones and lacks some. The data contain approximately 74,000 clones, over 70% of them seen just once; the ten biggest clones take up 2.5% to 3%. The sequenced material came from peripheral blood. These receptors were obtained from a man older than 75 with active or convalescent COVID-19. Both conserved end residues are part of each CDR3. Not all rows give a size; the values are once, few, many and, for expanded clones, a class.

CDR3 protein: CASSPRTGGADNEQFF; V gene: TRBV11-2; clone size: NA; CDR3 length: 16; J gene: TRBJ2-1
CDR3 protein: CASSLLIRRRVSGNTIYF; V gene: TRBV7-2; clone size: once; CDR3 length: 18; J gene: TRBJ1-3
CDR3 protein: CASSYSLTRNQPQHF; V gene: TRBV6-2/TRBV6-3; clone size: few; CDR3 length: 15; J gene: TRBJ1-5
CDR3 protein: CASSYPSEPQHF; V gene: TRBV6-6; clone size: NA; CDR3 length: 12; J gene: TRBJ1-5
CDR3 protein: CSVSTGTTYGYTF; V gene: TRBV29-1; clone size: NA; CDR3 length: 13; J gene: TRBJ1-2
CDR3 protein: CASSLVGQGSYGYTF; V gene: TRBV5-6; clone size: NA; CDR3 length: 15; J gene: TRBJ1-2
CDR3 protein: CASSQGGGHLSEQFF; V gene: TRBV4-1; clone size: NA; CDR3 length: 15; J gene: TRBJ2-1
CDR3 protein: CASSLVAGSNQPQHF; V gene: TRBV7-2; clone size: NA; CDR3 length: 15; J gene: TRBJ1-5
CDR3 protein: CASSPWGHQEMNYGYTF; V gene: TRBV7-2; clone size: NA; CDR3 length: 17; J gene: TRBJ1-2
CDR3 protein: CASSPDTSGRHGYTF; V gene: TRBV6-6; clone size: once; CDR3 length: 15; J gene: TRBJ1-2
CDR3 protein: CASSPPLAGGPHNEQFF; V gene: TRBV18; clone size: NA; CDR3 length: 17; J gene: TRBJ2-1
CDR3 protein: CASSLRGSGFFTDTQYF; V gene: TRBV27; clone size: NA; CDR3 length: 17; J gene: TRBJ2-3
CDR3 protein: CASSWRETNEKLFF; V gene: TRBV2; clone size: NA; CDR3 length: 14; J gene: TRBJ1-4
CDR3 protein: CASSLEGVTNSPLHF; V gene: TRBV5-4; clone size: NA; CDR3 length: 15; J gene: TRBJ1-6
CDR3 protein: CASSIEPHRQPQHF; V gene: TRBV19; clone size: NA; CDR3 length: 14; J gene: TRBJ1-5
CDR3 protein: CASSLAGVISFEQYF; V gene: TRBV7-2; clone size: NA; CDR3 length: 15; J gene: TRBJ2-7
CDR3 protein: CASSPNSVYNEQFF; V gene: TRBV18; clone size: NA; CDR3 length: 14; J gene: TRBJ2-1
CDR3 protein: CASSGTGQENTEAFF; V gene: TRBV7-2; clone size: NA; CDR3 length: 15; J gene: TRBJ1-1
CDR3 protein: CASSLGLASYEQYF; V gene: TRBV7-2; clone size: few; CDR3 length: 14; J gene: TRBJ2-7
CDR3 protein: CASNYRGHDTGELFF; V gene: TRBV2; clone size: NA; CDR3 length: 15; J gene: TRBJ2-2
CDR3 protein: CASSLTGGKDEQYF; V gene: TRBV3-1/TRBV3-2; clone size: NA; CDR3 length: 14; J gene: TRBJ2-7
CDR3 protein: CASSQAKRASGAYNEQFF; V gene: TRBV14; clone size: once; CDR3 length: 18; J gene: TRBJ2-1
CDR3 protein: CASSLGVQGGYEQYF; V gene: TRBV11-2; clone size: once; CDR3 length: 15; J gene: TRBJ2-7
CDR3 protein: CASSLDWAGDTEAFF; V gene: TRBV5-5; clone size: NA; CDR3 length: 15; J gene: TRBJ1-1
CDR3 protein: CASSLGARTSGTGELFF; V gene: TRBV5-6; clone size: few; CDR3 length: 17; J gene: TRBJ2-2
CDR3 protein: CASSPSYRQGNQPQHF; V gene: TRBV4-2; clone size: NA; CDR3 length: 16; J gene: TRBJ1-5
CDR3 protein: CASSQDPSGSWGDTQYF; V gene: TRBV4-3; clone size: NA; CDR3 length: 17; J gene: TRBJ2-3
CDR3 protein: CASSTSGSWGSSYNEQFF; V gene: TRBV7-9; clone size: NA; CDR3 length: 18; J gene: TRBJ2-1
CDR3 protein: CASSQYMTGSYEQYF; V gene: TRBV4-3; clone size: NA; CDR3 length: 15; J gene: TRBJ2-7
CDR3 protein: CASSSSLGQVKNIQYF; V gene: TRBV5-1; clone size: NA; CDR3 length: 16; J gene: TRBJ2-4
CDR3 protein: CASSLGGAYNEQFF; V gene: TRBV5-6; clone size: NA; CDR3 length: 14; J gene: TRBJ2-1
CDR3 protein: CASSSRQNTEAFF; V gene: TRBV11-2; clone size: NA; CDR3 length: 13; J gene: TRBJ1-1
CDR3 protein: CASSLSGDNSPLHF; V gene: TRBV5-1; clone size: NA; CDR3 length: 14; J gene: TRBJ1-6